This TCR beta chain came from a study of cytotoxic CD8 clonotypes in ibrutinib-treated CLL. The overall study: Patients: 11 relapsed/refractory, approximately 14 treatment-naive, under 18 IGHV unmutated.

Measured with immunoSEQ multiplex PCR; TCRdb has only the in-frame clones, and not every one. The table includes under 200,000 clones, roughly 86% detected once. Trimming took 2 bases from V and 0 from J, leaving 11 bases between them. CDR1 and CDR2 from the germline V gene are LGHNA and YSLEER. The CDR3 covers 16 residues. As to this clone: Its antigen remains unknown.

The study's findings and limits: Elevated clonality accompanied ibrutinib response, with a return toward baseline values at progression.

The receptor comes from a human donor with chronic lymphocytic leukemia. The chain couples TRBV4-3 to TRBJ1-3; D gene ambiguous. Sequenced material: PBMCs, taken after 12 months of ibrutinib treatment. CDR3 in DNA: TGCGCCAGCAGCCAAACCCAAACACGCTCTGGAAACACCATATATTTT. Translating it yields CASSQTQTRSGNTIYF.